The 26 T cell receptor beta chains reported below all come from one sample, sequenced in a study of vaccination and CD4 T cells after COVID-19 (dated 2022 in TCRdb). Libraries were constructed by PCR. Sequencing used an Illumina iSeq 100. TCR sequencing of DNA from cultured CD4+ T cells used the Oncomine TCR Beta short-read assay at the Johns Hopkins FTIC core. TCRdb cleaned the public reads at Q25 with fastp, built clones with MiXCR and kept in-frame beta chains. Rows with a matching CDR3 protein are joined into one entry that keeps the most common DNA and genes. The sample table records 16,000 or so distinct CDR3 sequences; approximately 50% of these occur just once. In total, the top ten clones hold 7% to 8.5% of the sample. These receptors have no identified antigens. Read against the paper, the sample's treatment or condition label means: approximately nine-day PBMC culture with coronavirus spike peptide pools or control peptides (ViraFEST assay).

This material consisted of CD4+ T cells from blood, cultured in vitro, taken before SARS-CoV-2 vaccination. The source is a human donor who had recovered from COVID-19.

This rearrangement joins TRBV20-1 to TRBJ2-6; D is uncertain. V lost 5 bases to trimming and J lost 1 base, with 6 bases between them. The germline gives CDR1 DFQATT, CDR2 SNEGSKA (reference sequence). CDR3 size: 13 residues. In DNA, the CDR3 is TGCAGTGCTCCGCCTTCTGGGGCCAACGTCCTGACTTTC. It encodes CSAPPSGANVLTF.

J is TRBJ1-1 and V is TRBV20-1; D gene ambiguous. Germline CDR1 is DFQATT and CDR2 is SNEGSKA (reference sequence). Trimming removed 5 bases at V and 4 bases at J, with 17 bases between. CDR3 length equals 14 residues. The chain's CDR3 is CSAGRWGGSTEAFF. CDR3 nucleotides: TGCAGTGCTGGGAGGTGGGGAGGGAGCACTGAAGCTTTCTTT.

This chain links TRBV20-1 with TRBJ1-2, with TRBD1 matching over 10 bases. The V gene end was trimmed by 4 bases and the J gene end by 4 bases; junction bases not matched to a gene: 3. The CDR3 consists of 13 residues. Germline lookup yields CDR1 DFQATT and CDR2 SNEGSKA (reference sequence). The CDR3 nucleotides are TGCAGTGCTATCGACAGGGGGCCCTATGGCTACACCTTC. This translates into CSAIDRGPYGYTF.

By share, this clonotype ranks as medium-sized. V and J are TRBV20-1 and TRBJ1-2; a weak D match, TRBD1 (5 bases). This CDR3 spans 14 amino acids. The germline gives CDR1 DFQATT, CDR2 SNEGSKA (reference sequence). V lost 1 base, J lost 0 bases, and 9 bases lay in between. The DNA of the CDR3 is TGCAGTGCTAGAGCGACGGGGGCTAACTATGGCTACACCTTC. Translation gives CSARATGANYGYTF.

This clonotype was detected only a few times. This chain joins TRBV4-1 and TRBJ2-5; D unclear. This CDR3 has 16 amino acids. Trimming shortened V by 1 base and J by 0 bases, and 12 bases separated the two germline ends. Germline CDR1 MGHRA, CDR2 YSYEKL. The CDR3 spells CASSQVDPAYQETQYF. The CDR3 DNA sequence: TGCGCCAGCAGCCAAGTCGACCCTGCATACCAAGAGACCCAGTACTTC.

The rearrangement links TRBV19 to TRBJ2-5; 10 bases fit TRBD2. V was pared by 6 bases and J by 3 bases, with 1 base of the junction left unmatched. This CDR3 is built from 13 residues. CDR1 and CDR2 (germline): LNHDA, SQIVND (reference sequence). The CDR3 loop reads CASSGLAEETQYF. Written as DNA, the CDR3 is TGTGCCAGTAGCGGACTAGCGGAAGAGACCCAGTACTTC. Full variable domain (outside the CDR3, taken from reference TRBV19 and TRBJ2-5): DGGITQSPKYLFRKEGQNVTLSCEQNLNHDAMYWYRQDPGQGLRLIYYSQIVNDFQKGDIAEGYSVSREKKESFPLTVTSAQKNPTAFYLCASSGLAEETQYFGPGTRLLVL.

The V gene is TRBV7-3, the J gene TRBJ1-6, with 9 nucleotides matching TRBD1. This CDR3 comprises 15 residues. The V gene's germline CDR1 is SGHTA and CDR2 FQGTGA. Germline trimming cut 5 bases from V and 5 bases from J; bases unmatched to any gene: 4. CDR3 loop: CASSRGQGHNSPLHF. In DNA, the CDR3 is TGTGCCAGCAGCAGAGGACAGGGGCATAATTCACCCCTCCACTTT.

The gene calls are TRBV20-1 and TRBJ2-7, with a tentative D call TRBD2 (6 bases). Trimming shortened V by 5 bases and J by 3 bases, and 14 bases separated the two germline ends. Germline V gene lookup returns CDR1 DFQATT and CDR2 SNEGSKA (reference sequence). The CDR3 consists of 13 residues. Written as DNA, the CDR3 is TGCAGTGCTGGGAGGACTTCTCTCTACGAGCAGTACTTC. The encoded protein is CSAGRTSLYEQYF.

The chain combines TRBV2 with TRBJ1-1; possible D gene TRBD1, 5 bases. V was cut by 7 bases and J by 10 bases, with 19 bases left in between. CDR1 is SNHLY, CDR2 FYNNEI, per germline. The CDR3 is made up of 13 amino acids. The chain's CDR3 is CASIQIGPGSAFF. The CDR3 nucleotides read TGTGCCAGCATTCAAATTGGGCCAGGGTCAGCTTTCTTT. The full variable domain, rest sourced from reference TRBV2 and TRBJ1-1, is EPEVTQTPSHQVTQMGQEVILRCVPISNHLYFYWYRQILGQKVEFLVSFYNNEISEKSEIFDDQFSVERPDGSNFTLKIRSTKLEDSAMYFCASIQIGPGSAFFGQGTRLTVV.

This rearrangement joins TRBV2 to TRBJ1-6; TRBD1 aligns across 7 bases. This CDR3 has 13 amino acids. Losses at the gene ends were 8 bases for V and 6 bases for J; bases not matched to a gene: 4. Germline V gene sequence: CDR1 SNHLY, CDR2 FYNNEI. Here the CDR3 reads CASHRDSNSPLHF. The CDR3 bases are TGTGCCAGCCACCGGGACAGTAATTCACCCCTCCACTTT.

The chain recombines TRBV2 with TRBJ2-5; maybe TRBD1 (5 bases). Trimming took 5 bases from V and 5 from J, leaving 12 bases between them. Germline V CDR1 and CDR2: SNHLY, FYNNEI. This CDR3 is 13 amino acids long. CDR3 loop: CASSIWGAETQYF. The CDR3 bases are TGTGCCAGCAGTATATGGGGCGCGGAGACCCAGTACTTC.

The chain uses TRBV4-1 and TRBJ1-4, with D unresolved. Germline values: CDR1 MGHRA, CDR2 YSYEKL. Trimming shortened V by 2 bases and J by 2 bases, and 9 bases separated the two germline ends. CDR3 length: 15 amino acids. The CDR3 bases are TGCGCCAGCAGCCAACCCGGGAGGACTAATGAAAAACTGTTTTTT. Protein product: CASSQPGRTNEKLFF.

This clonotype has a handful of counts. V and J are TRBV27 and TRBJ2-7; 10 bases fit TRBD2. The CDR3 has 22 residues. In germline, CDR1 is MNHEY, CDR2 SMNVEV (reference sequence). V dropped 2 bases and J dropped 3; count of bases not matched to a gene: 25. This CDR3 is CASSLDGFGRTAGGLHHYEQYF. The CDR3 DNA reads TGTGCCAGCAGTTTAGATGGCTTCGGTAGAACAGCGGGAGGGCTCCACCACTACGAGCAGTACTTC.

The V and J genes are TRBV20-1 and TRBJ2-1; D is possibly TRBD2 (6 bases). Between the trimmed V and J ends, which lost 0 bases and 5 bases, there was a span of 32 bases. CDR3 length: 21 amino acids. Germline lookup yields CDR1 DFQATT and CDR2 SNEGSKA (reference sequence). CDR3 in amino acids: CSARDFLRTSRTPRSDNEQFF. For the CDR3, the DNA is TGCAGTGCTAGAGATTTTCTGCGCACTAGCCGAACCCCCAGATCGGACAATGAGCAGTTCTTC.

The sample holds a few counts of this clonotype. The chain joins TRBV20-1 to TRBJ2-5, with D possibly TRBD2 on 5 matching bases. Germline CDR1 DFQATT, CDR2 SNEGSKA (reference sequence). V was cut by 4 bases and J by 5 bases, with 14 bases left in between. CDR3 length: 13 residues. The CDR3 loop is CSAKDGVRETQYF. The CDR3, as DNA: TGCAGTGCTAAAGACGGGGTTCGTGAGACCCAGTACTTC.

This clonotype appeared once. V gene TRBV15 combines with J gene TRBJ2-2; TRBD2 agrees at 8 bases. The germline V gene has CDR1 LNHNV and CDR2 YYDKDF (reference sequence). The CDR3 contains 15 residues. V lost 0 bases to trimming and J lost 4 bases; unmatched junction nucleotides: 1. CDR3 nucleotides: TGTGCCACCAGCAGAGACCTAGCGGGCACCGGGGAGCTGTTTTTT. Protein: CATSRDLAGTGELFF.

This clonotype was picked up a small number of times. The rearrangement uses TRBV7-8 and TRBJ1-5; the D is unclear. Germline V CDR1 and CDR2: SGHVS, FQNEAQ. The CDR3 contains 14 residues. Deletions cut 1 base from V and 3 bases from J, with 7 bases between. The CDR3 region has the DNA TGTGCCAGCAGCTTAGTGTCGGTCAATCAGCCCCAGCATTTT. It translates to CASSLVSVNQPQHF.

The sample holds a few counts of this clonotype. The chain has TRBV20-1 and TRBJ2-7, with D possibly matching TRBD2 (6 bases). CDR3 length equals 12 residues. Per germline, CDR1 DFQATT and CDR2 SNEGSKA (reference sequence). Trimming left V 5 bases short and J 0 bases short, with 8 bases between. The CDR3 bases are TGCAGTGCTCTGACTAGCTCCTACGAGCAGTACTTC. Protein sequence: CSALTSSYEQYF.

The chain employs TRBV7-2 and TRBJ2-5; 8 nucleotides match TRBD1. Unmatched junction bases numbered 6, after V lost 5 bases and J lost 1 base. CDR3 length equals 15 residues. The germline gives CDR1 SGHTA, CDR2 FQGNSA. The CDR3 sequence is CASSPTGTGQETQYF. In DNA, the CDR3 is TGTGCCAGCAGCCCTACCGGGACAGGCCAAGAGACCCAGTACTTC.

This clonotype occurred a few times. The chain joins TRBV6-1 to TRBJ1-2; the D is unclear. This CDR3 has 15 amino acids. Germline V lookup: CDR1 MNHNS, CDR2 SASEGT. V was shortened by 4 bases and J by 4 bases, with 16 bases between the two germline ends. For the CDR3, the DNA is TGTGCCAGCAGTGCCCGGGCGCGGATGCTCTATGGCTACACCTTC. It yields the protein CASSARARMLYGYTF.

The chain's CDR3 is CASSYSTGGQPQHF. The CDR3 nucleotides read TGTGCCAGCAGTTACTCGACAGGGGGACAGCCCCAGCATTTT. The V call is TRBV6-5, the J call TRBJ1-5, with TRBD1 matching 9 bases. CDR1 is MNHEY and CDR2 is SVGAGI in the germline V gene. The CDR3 contains 14 residues. The trim removed 0 bases at V and 7 bases at J, leaving 1 base unmatched.

As concerns this clonotype: A much larger clone sits a single nucleotide away, making a read error possible. The chain employs TRBV20-1 and TRBJ1-1; D is unresolved. This CDR3 has 11 residues. Trimming left V 7 bases short and J 1 base short, with 7 bases between. Germline CDR1 reads DFQATT; CDR2 reads SNEGSKA (reference sequence). CDR3 bases: TGCAGTGTTCAGGAGAACACTGAAGCTTTCTTT. This encodes CSVQENTEAFF.

The chain's CDR3 is CASSPTGRRQETQYF. CDR3 bases: TGTGCCAGCAGCCCGACAGGTCGGCGGCAAGAGACCCAGTACTTC. The chain employs TRBV7-2 and TRBJ2-5; TRBD1 is a possible D gene (6 bases). V dropped 5 bases and J dropped 2 bases, with 15 bases sitting between them. The CDR3 covers 15 residues. Germline values: CDR1 SGHTA, CDR2 FQGNSA.

The V and J genes are TRBV2 and TRBJ2-1, with 8 bases fitting TRBD2. In germline, CDR1 is SNHLY, CDR2 FYNNEI. The length of the CDR3 is 15 residues. V gave up 3 bases and J gave up 8 bases; unmatched junction bases: 9. CDR3 in amino acids: CASSDRGVSGDEQFF. In nucleotides, the CDR3 is TGTGCCAGCAGTGATAGGGGAGTTAGCGGGGATGAGCAGTTCTTC.

V is TRBV28 and J is TRBJ2-1; 16 bases match TRBD2. V lost 5 bases to trimming and J lost 3 bases; unmatched junction nucleotides: 4. Germline CDR1 is MDHEN and CDR2 is SYDVKM. The CDR3 is made up of 17 amino acids. CDR3 residues: CASSLGLAGGFYNEQFF. In DNA form, the CDR3 reads TGTGCCAGCAGTCTGGGACTAGCGGGAGGGTTCTACAATGAGCAGTTCTTC.

The chain couples TRBV28 to TRBJ2-2; no reliable D call. The CDR3 has 12 amino acids. Germline CDR1 is MDHEN and CDR2 is SYDVKM. The V gene lost 7 bases and the J gene lost 0 bases, with 3 bases spanning the gap. CDR3 amino acids: CASTTNTGELFF. CDR3 sequence (DNA): TGTGCCAGCACAACGAACACCGGGGAGCTGTTTTTT.